These T cell receptor beta chains were read from a single sample in a study of regulatory T cells in long-lasting Graves disease. TCRdb passed the multiplex PCR reads through MiXCR, listing each CDR3 protein once. Found here are over 400,000 distinct CDR3 sequences, approximately 15% of them singletons; the top ten hold over 15%. The same data also contributed to another study, on T cells in Graves' hyperthyroidism and ophthalmopathy.

Sample: peripheral blood mononuclear cells (PBMCs), taken at new diagnosis, from a patient treated with antithyroid drugs. Every receptor here comes from a woman between 45 and 65 years old with Graves disease. CDR3s include the opening cysteine and the closing phenylalanine or tryptophan. A D gene is named only where the DNA matches it firmly. Clone size is given for some rows only: seen once, a few or many times, or a class if the clone is expanded.

TRBV7-9	once	TRBD2	TRBJ2-5	CASSLRGGLETQYF	TGTGCCAGCAGCTTACGGGGGGGCCTAGAGACCCAGTACTTC
TRBV7-7	many	-	TRBJ1-4	CASNISICEKLFF	TGTGCTAGCAACATATCCATATGCGAAAAACTGTTTTTT
TRBV18	-	-	TRBJ1-2	CASSPPGAENYGYTF	TGTGCCAGCTCACCTCCCGGGGCAGAAAACTATGGCTACACCTTC
TRBV12-3/TRBV12-4	many	-	TRBJ1-5	CASRATGGGNQPQHF	TGTGCCAGCAGGGCGACGGGGGGTGGCAATCAGCCCCAGCATTTT
TRBV5-1	few	TRBD2	TRBJ2-1	CASSPQSGRANEQFF	TGCGCCAGCAGCCCGCAAAGCGGGAGGGCCAATGAGCAGTTCTTC
TRBV28	few	TRBD2	TRBJ2-2	CASSLAGGLVGELFF	TGTGCCAGCAGTTTAGCGGGAGGGCTTGTCGGGGAGCTGTTTTTT
TRBV12-3/TRBV12-4	many	TRBD2	TRBJ2-3	CASSLAPSGNTDTQYF	TGTGCCAGCAGTTTAGCCCCTAGCGGCAACACAGATACGCAGTATTTT
TRBV9	many	-	TRBJ2-5	CASSPHVPQGAQYF	TGTGCCAGCAGCCCTCACGTGCCCCAAGGGGCCCAGTACTTC
TRBV5-1	few	-	TRBJ1-1	CASSLVLGHGAFF	TGCGCCAGCAGCTTAGTATTGGGGCATGGAGCTTTCTTT
TRBV4-1	-	-	TRBJ2-7	CASSQGRNYRDGNNEQYF	TGCGCCAGCAGCCAAGGTCGTAATTATCGGGACGGGAATAACGAGCAGTACTTC
TRBV4-1	-	TRBD1	TRBJ1-5	CASSQTPRGDQPQHF	TGCGCCAGCAGCCAGACCCCCAGGGGGGATCAGCCCCAGCATTTT
TRBV4-1	-	-	TRBJ2-7	CASSRPGPIGGYEQYF	TGCGCCAGCAGCCGACCGGGACCGATTGGGGGATACGAGCAGTACTTC
TRBV7-8	many	-	TRBJ1-1	CASSFRSGLNTEAFF	TGTGCCAGCAGCTTTCGGTCAGGACTGAACACTGAAGCTTTCTTT
TRBV9	few	-	TRBJ1-6	CASSVDPGTNNSPLHF	TGTGCCAGCAGCGTAGATCCGGGTACGAATAATTCACCCCTCCACTTT